This T cell receptor beta chain emerged from a study of blood T cell repertoires in COVID-19. This table comes from immunoSEQ multiplex PCR, and its TCRdb copy is limited to in-frame clones, with some not included. The sample yields about 110,000 clones, 65% to 90% seen once. The sequencing sample was made of peripheral blood. This TCR was sampled from a woman aged 80 or over with active or convalescent COVID-19.

CDR3 DNA sequence: TGTGCCAGCAGTGAACAACAGGCCACAGATACGCAGTATTTT. It encodes CASSEQQATDTQYF. The chain is built from TRBV2 and TRBJ2-3, with a weak D call TRBD1 (5 bases). CDR1 is SNHLY and CDR2 is FYNNEI in the germline V gene. The CDR3 extends over 14 amino acids. V lost 2 bases and J 2 bases, leaving 8 bases between the germline ends.